The 18 T cell receptor beta chains listed next were all sequenced from one sample in a study of immune evolution from preneoplasia to lung adenocarcinoma (dated by TCRdb to the early 2020s). The protocol used for the library was the immunoSEQ multiplex PCR assay. Drawn from immuneACCESS, this table holds only the in-frame rearrangements with V and J called that TCRdb kept. Clones are partly lost; checked studies trace under half to an unresolved V gene and leave the rest unexplained. The sample records roughly 11,000 clones, 60% to 85% of which are singletons. The top ten clonotypes cover approximately 4.1% of the sample. Sequencing input: FFPE minimally invasive lung adenocarcinoma tissue. The intended sense of this specimen's cell subset or site label: micro-invasive lung adenocarcinoma (MIA). The receptors here all came from a person aged 55 to 79 with lung adenocarcinoma.

The chain carries TRBV7-9 and TRBJ2-1; 7 bases map to TRBD2. This CDR3 is 13 amino acids long. The V segment lost 3 bases and the J segment 10 bases; nucleotides outside the gene matches: 6. Germline V lookup: CDR1 SEHNR, CDR2 FQNEAQ (reference sequence). CDR3: CASSLGEGREQFF. The CDR3 nucleotides are TGTGCCAGCAGCTTGGGGGAGGGCCGCGAGCAGTTCTTC.

V gene TRBV4-2 combines with J gene TRBJ2-2; the match to TRBD2 covers 12 bases. V lost 0 bases, J lost 2 bases, and 7 bases stayed unmatched. Looked up from germline, CDR1 is LGHNA and CDR2 is YNFKEQ. The CDR3 has 19 residues. CDR3 DNA sequence: TGTGCCAGCAGCCAAGATATTGCTAGCGGGGGGGCCAACACCGGGGAGCTGTTTTTT. Residues: CASSQDIASGGANTGELFF.

The J gene is TRBJ2-5, the V gene TRBV19; D is undetermined. This CDR3 has 16 residues. Between the trimmed V and J ends, which lost 1 base and 5 bases, there was a span of 17 bases. Looked up from germline, CDR1 is LNHDA and CDR2 is SQIVND (reference sequence). CDR3 DNA: TGTGCCAGTAGTATAGGTTCGAGTGAAGGGTGGGAGACCCAGTACTTC. Translated: CASSIGSSEGWETQYF.

CDR3 nucleotide sequence: TGTGCCAGCAAATCCGAGGGGAAAGGTATCTATGGCTACACCTTC. Amino acid sequence: CASKSEGKGIYGYTF. The V gene is TRBV7-2, the J gene TRBJ1-2; D might be TRBD1 (5 bases). Trimming shortened V by 7 bases and J by 4 bases, and 19 bases separated the two germline ends. CDR1 is SGHTA and CDR2 is FQGNSA in the germline V gene. The CDR3 sequence is 15 residues long.

V gene TRBV6-1 combines with J gene TRBJ1-5; the D is unclear. V lost 4 bases, J lost 1 base, and 5 bases lay in between. Germline V lookup: CDR1 MNHNS, CDR2 SASEGT. The CDR3 is 13 amino acids. The CDR3 nucleotides are TGTGCCAGCAGTGGTTTGAGCAATCAGCCCCAGCATTTT. This gives the protein CASSGLSNQPQHF.

The chain recombines TRBV5-4 with TRBJ2-1, with a tentative D call TRBD1 (5 bases). Trimming took 2 bases from V and 1 from J, leaving 13 bases between them. CDR1 SGHNT and CDR2 YYREEE come from the germline V gene (reference sequence). The CDR3 is 16 residues long. DNA for the CDR3: TGTGCCAGCAGCTTTGGGTCAGGGAATTCCTACAATGAGCAGTTCTTC. Translated: CASSFGSGNSYNEQFF.

V is TRBV7-8 and J is TRBJ2-6; 10 positions match TRBD1. There are 16 residues in the CDR3. V gave up 5 bases and J gave up 10 bases; unmatched junction bases: 11. Germline-derived CDR1 and CDR2 are SGHVS and FQNEAQ. CDR3: CASSHLQPGQGNVLTF. The CDR3, as DNA: TGTGCCAGCAGCCACCTCCAACCGGGACAGGGGAACGTCCTGACTTTC.

V and J are TRBV5-1 and TRBJ2-7; D not certain. The germline CDR1 and CDR2 sequences are SGHRS and YFSETQ. Trimming cost V 4 bases and J 3 bases, with 14 bases left between them. This CDR3 is built from 14 residues. DNA for the CDR3: TGCGCCAGCAGCCGGTCCGCGAATGGCTACGAGCAGTACTTC. This translates into CASSRSANGYEQYF.

This chain links TRBV5-6 with TRBJ2-7; D not resolved. Trimming stripped 3 bases from V and 4 bases from J, with 11 bases between. The germline V gene encodes CDR1 SGHDT and CDR2 YYEEEE. The CDR3 loop spans 13 amino acids. The DNA for the CDR3 is TGTGCCAGCAGCTCCCGCGGAAAGTACGAGCAGTACTTC. It specifies CASSSRGKYEQYF. The full variable domain, rest sourced from reference TRBV5-6 and TRBJ2-7, is DAGVTQSPTHLIKTRGQQVTLRCSPKSGHDTVSWYQQALGQGPQFIFQYYEEEERQRGNFPDRFSGHQFPNYSSELNVNALLLGDSALYLCASSSRGKYEQYFGPGTRLTVT.

The V and J genes are TRBV5-5 and TRBJ2-7, with D possibly TRBD1 on 5 matching bases. This CDR3 contains 15 residues. The V end was cut by 1 base, the J end by 4 bases, with 15 bases between. Per the germline V gene, CDR1 is SGHKS and CDR2 is YYEKEE (reference sequence). The chain's CDR3 is CASSLLAGLSYEQYF. CDR3 DNA: TGTGCCAGCAGCTTGCTGGCAGGGTTATCGTACGAGCAGTACTTC.

The chain uses TRBV7-2 and TRBJ2-4; 9 nucleotides line up with TRBD1. The ends lost 4 bases at V and 0 bases at J; junction bases unmatched: 4. CDR1 is SGHTA and CDR2 is FQGNSA in the germline V gene. This CDR3 contains 16 residues. The CDR3 is CASSSGQGLAKNIQYF. The CDR3 DNA follows: TGTGCCAGCAGCTCCGGACAGGGGTTAGCCAAAAACATTCAGTACTTC.

This rearrangement joins TRBV27 to TRBJ1-6; 7 bases fit TRBD1. Germline V lookup: CDR1 MNHEY, CDR2 SMNVEV (reference sequence). Trimming took 6 bases from V and 8 from J; bases not matched to a gene: 10. CDR3 length: 15 residues. The CDR3 protein is CASRTEGQPHSPLHF. CDR3 nucleotide sequence: TGTGCCAGCAGGACCGAGGGACAGCCCCATTCACCCCTCCACTTT.

This sequence joins TRBV7-9 and TRBJ2-3, with 7 positions matching TRBD1. CDR3 length: 14 amino acids. Trimming removed 5 bases from V and 4 bases from J; junction bases left unmatched: 6. Looked up from germline, CDR1 is SEHNR and CDR2 is FQNEAQ (reference sequence). In DNA form, the CDR3 reads TGTGCCAGCAGCCCACGACAGGGTCCAGATACGCAGTATTTT. This encodes CASSPRQGPDTQYF.

The count of this clone is one. The V gene is TRBV30, the J gene TRBJ1-1, with TRBD1 as a possible D gene (6 bases). V dropped 8 bases and J dropped 9 bases, with 13 bases sitting between them. The CDR3 length is 10 residues. CDR1 and CDR2 (germline): GTSNPN, SVGIG (reference sequence). Here the CDR3 DNA reads TGTGCCGGTACAGGGTCGAAAGCTTTCTTT. It codes for CAGTGSKAFF.

This clone was detected only a few times. This sequence joins TRBV11-2 and TRBJ2-1; the D gene is possibly TRBD2 (6 bases). V shed 2 bases and J shed 5 bases, with 13 bases lying between them. Germline lookup yields CDR1 SGHAT and CDR2 FQNNGV. There are 15 residues in the CDR3. The CDR3 DNA reads as TGTGCCAGCAGCTTAAGGATAGCGGCACACAATGAGCAGTTCTTC. It codes for CASSLRIAAHNEQFF. The whole variable domain, filled in from reference TRBV11-2 and TRBJ2-1, reads EAGVAQSPRYKIIEKRQSVAFWCNPISGHATLYWYQQILGQGPKLLIQFQNNGVVDDSQLPKDRFSAERLKGVDSTLKIQPAKLEDSAVYLCASSLRIAAHNEQFFGPGTRLTVL.

V and J are TRBV30 and TRBJ2-7; TRBD2 is a possible D gene (7 bases). Per the germline V gene, CDR1 is GTSNPN and CDR2 is SVGIG (reference sequence). CDR3 length: 14 residues. Between the trimmed V and J ends, which lost 4 bases and 3 bases, there was a span of 16 bases. For the CDR3, the DNA is TGTGCCTGGACCAAAGGGGGACTACACTACGAGCAGTACTTC. Residues: CAWTKGGLHYEQYF. Full variable domain (remainder filled in from reference TRBV30 and TRBJ2-7): SQTIHQWPATLVQPVGSPLSLECTVEGTSNPNLYWYRQAAGRGLQLLFYSVGIGQISSEVPQNLSASRPQDRQFILSSKKLLLSDSGFYLCAWTKGGLHYEQYFGPGTRLTVT.

V usage is TRBV6-4 and J usage is TRBJ2-1; 16 nucleotides agree with TRBD2. There are 16 residues in the CDR3. V shed 0 bases, J shed 8 bases, and the junction held 1 base outside the gene matches. Germline-derived CDR1 and CDR2 are MRHNA and SNTAGT. CDR3 DNA: TGTGCCAGCAGTGACTCTGGGACTAGCGGGGGGGATGAGCAGTTCTTC. Its translation: CASSDSGTSGGDEQFF.

V usage is TRBV28 and J usage is TRBJ1-1; unclear D gene. Germline V gene data show CDR1 as MDHEN and CDR2 as SYDVKM. The CDR3 loop spans 12 amino acids. Between the trimmed V and J ends, which lost 3 bases and 11 bases, there was a span of 13 bases. CDR3 DNA: TGTGCCAGCAGTTTCTTCCTGGGTGGCGCTTTCTTT. The encoded protein is CASSFFLGGAFF.